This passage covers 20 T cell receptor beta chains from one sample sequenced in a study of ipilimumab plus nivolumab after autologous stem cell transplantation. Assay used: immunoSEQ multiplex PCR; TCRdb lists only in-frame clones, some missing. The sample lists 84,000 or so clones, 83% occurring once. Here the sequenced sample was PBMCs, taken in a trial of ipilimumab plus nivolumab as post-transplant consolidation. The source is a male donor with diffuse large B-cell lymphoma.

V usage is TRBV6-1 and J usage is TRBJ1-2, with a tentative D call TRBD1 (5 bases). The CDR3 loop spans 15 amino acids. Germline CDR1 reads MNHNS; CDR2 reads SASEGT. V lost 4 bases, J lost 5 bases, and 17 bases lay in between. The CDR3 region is CASSASPSRGYGYTF. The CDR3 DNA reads TGTGCCAGCAGTGCCTCCCCATCGAGGGGATATGGCTACACCTTC.

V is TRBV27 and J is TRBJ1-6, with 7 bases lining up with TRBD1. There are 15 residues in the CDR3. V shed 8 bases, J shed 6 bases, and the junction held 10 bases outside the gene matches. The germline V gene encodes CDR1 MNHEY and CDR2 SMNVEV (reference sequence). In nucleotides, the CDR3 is TGTGCCAGCGCCGGTGGCCACAGGGGTAATTCACCCCTCCACTTT. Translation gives CASAGGHRGNSPLHF.

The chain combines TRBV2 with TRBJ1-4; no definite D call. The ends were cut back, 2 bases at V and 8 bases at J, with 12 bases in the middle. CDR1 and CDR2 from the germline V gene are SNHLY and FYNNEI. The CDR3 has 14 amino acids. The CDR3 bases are TGTGCCAGCAGTGAACGGGCCGTCGGGGAAAAACTGTTTTTT. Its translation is CASSERAVGEKLFF.

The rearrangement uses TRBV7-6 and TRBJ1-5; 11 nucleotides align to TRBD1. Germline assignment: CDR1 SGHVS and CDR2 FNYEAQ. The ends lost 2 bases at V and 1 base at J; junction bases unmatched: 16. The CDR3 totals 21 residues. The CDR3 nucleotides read TGTGCCAGCAGCTTAAAACCGGACAGGGGGCGGGGGCTCTTAAGCAATCAGCCCCAGCATTTT. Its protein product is CASSLKPDRGRGLLSNQPQHF.

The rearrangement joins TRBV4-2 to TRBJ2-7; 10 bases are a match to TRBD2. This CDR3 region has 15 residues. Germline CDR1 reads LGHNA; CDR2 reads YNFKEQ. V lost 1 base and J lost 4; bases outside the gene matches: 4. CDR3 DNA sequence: TGTGCCAGCAGCCAAGTCCTAGCGGGGGAGTACGAGCAGTACTTC. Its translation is CASSQVLAGEYEQYF.

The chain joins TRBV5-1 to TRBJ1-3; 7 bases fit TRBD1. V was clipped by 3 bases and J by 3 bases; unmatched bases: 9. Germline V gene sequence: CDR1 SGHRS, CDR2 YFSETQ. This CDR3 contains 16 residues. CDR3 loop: CASSSAPRDSGNTIYF. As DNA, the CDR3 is TGCGCCAGCAGCTCGGCACCCCGGGACAGTGGAAACACCATATATTTT.

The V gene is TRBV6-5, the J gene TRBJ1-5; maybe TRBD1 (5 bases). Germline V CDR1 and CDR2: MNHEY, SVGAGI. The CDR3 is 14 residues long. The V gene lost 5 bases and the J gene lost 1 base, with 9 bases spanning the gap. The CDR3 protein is CASSPDSSNQPQHF. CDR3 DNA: TGTGCCAGCAGTCCCGACAGCAGCAATCAGCCCCAGCATTTT.

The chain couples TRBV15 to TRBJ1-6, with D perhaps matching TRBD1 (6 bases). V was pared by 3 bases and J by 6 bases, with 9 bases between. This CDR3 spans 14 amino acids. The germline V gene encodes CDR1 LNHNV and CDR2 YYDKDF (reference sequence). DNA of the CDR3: TGTGCCACCAGCAGCAGGGGACCTAATTCACCCCTCCACTTT. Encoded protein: CATSSRGPNSPLHF.

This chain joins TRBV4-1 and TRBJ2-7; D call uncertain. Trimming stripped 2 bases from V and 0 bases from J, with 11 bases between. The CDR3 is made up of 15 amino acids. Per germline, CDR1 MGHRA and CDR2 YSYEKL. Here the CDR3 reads CASSQKGESSYEQYF. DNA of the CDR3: TGCGCCAGCAGCCAAAAGGGCGAAAGCTCCTACGAGCAGTACTTC.

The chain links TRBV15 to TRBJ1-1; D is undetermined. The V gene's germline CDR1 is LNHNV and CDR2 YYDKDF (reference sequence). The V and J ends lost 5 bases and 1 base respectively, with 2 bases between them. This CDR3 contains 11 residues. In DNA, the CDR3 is TGTGCCACCAGCCAGAACACTGAAGCTTTCTTT. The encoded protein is CATSQNTEAFF.

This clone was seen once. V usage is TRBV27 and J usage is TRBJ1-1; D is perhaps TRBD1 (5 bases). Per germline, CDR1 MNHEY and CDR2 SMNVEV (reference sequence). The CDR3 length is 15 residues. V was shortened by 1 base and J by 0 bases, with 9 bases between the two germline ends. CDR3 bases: TGTGCCAGCAGTTTATGGGGCGGAATGAACACTGAAGCTTTCTTT. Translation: CASSLWGGMNTEAFF.

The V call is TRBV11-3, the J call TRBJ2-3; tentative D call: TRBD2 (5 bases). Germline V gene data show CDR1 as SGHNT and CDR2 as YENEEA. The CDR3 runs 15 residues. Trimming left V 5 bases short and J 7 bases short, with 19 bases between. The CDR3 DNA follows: TGTGCCAGCAGCCGGGGAAGGCTTGGGAGAAATACGCAGTATTTT. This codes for CASSRGRLGRNTQYF.

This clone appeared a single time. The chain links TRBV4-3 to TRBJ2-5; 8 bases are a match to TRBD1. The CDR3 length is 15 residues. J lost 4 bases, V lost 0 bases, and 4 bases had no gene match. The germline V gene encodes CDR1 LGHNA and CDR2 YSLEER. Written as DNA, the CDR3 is TGCGCCAGCAGCCAAGACCCCACAGGGGGAGAGACCCAGTACTTC. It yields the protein CASSQDPTGGETQYF.

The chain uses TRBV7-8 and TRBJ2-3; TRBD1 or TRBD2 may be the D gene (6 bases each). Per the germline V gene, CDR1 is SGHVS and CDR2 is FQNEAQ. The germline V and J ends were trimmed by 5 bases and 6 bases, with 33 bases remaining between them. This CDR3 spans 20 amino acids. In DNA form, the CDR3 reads TGTGCCAGCAGCCCCCGTCTGCAGGGACTGAGGATAAGAGGGGGGGATACGCAGTATTTT. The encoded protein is CASSPRLQGLRIRGGDTQYF.

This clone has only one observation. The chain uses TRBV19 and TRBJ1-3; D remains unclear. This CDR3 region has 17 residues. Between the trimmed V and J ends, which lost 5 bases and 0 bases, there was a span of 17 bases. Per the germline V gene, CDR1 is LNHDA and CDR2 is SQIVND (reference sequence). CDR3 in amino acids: CASSSYLRSTSGNTIYF. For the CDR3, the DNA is TGTGCCAGTAGTTCCTACTTGAGGTCAACCTCTGGAAACACCATATATTTT.

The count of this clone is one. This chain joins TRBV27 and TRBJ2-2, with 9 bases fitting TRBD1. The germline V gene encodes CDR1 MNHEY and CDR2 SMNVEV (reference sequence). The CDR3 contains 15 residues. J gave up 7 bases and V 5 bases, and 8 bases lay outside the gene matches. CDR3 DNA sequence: TGTGCCAGCAGTCCGCCCCGGACAGGGGACGGGGAGCTGTTTTTT. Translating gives CASSPPRTGDGELFF.

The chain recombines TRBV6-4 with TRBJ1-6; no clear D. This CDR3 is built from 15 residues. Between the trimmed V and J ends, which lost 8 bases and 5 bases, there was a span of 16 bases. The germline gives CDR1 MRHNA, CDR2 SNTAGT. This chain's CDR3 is CASDPRDPNNSPLHF. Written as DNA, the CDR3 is TGTGCCAGCGACCCCCGGGATCCCAATAATTCACCCCTCCACTTT.

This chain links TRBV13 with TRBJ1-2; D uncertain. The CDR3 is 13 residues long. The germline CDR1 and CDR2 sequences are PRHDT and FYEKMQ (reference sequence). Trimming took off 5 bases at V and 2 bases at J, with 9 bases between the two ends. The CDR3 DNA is TGTGCCAGCAGCGCCCCAGAAAACTATGGCTACACCTTC. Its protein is CASSAPENYGYTF.

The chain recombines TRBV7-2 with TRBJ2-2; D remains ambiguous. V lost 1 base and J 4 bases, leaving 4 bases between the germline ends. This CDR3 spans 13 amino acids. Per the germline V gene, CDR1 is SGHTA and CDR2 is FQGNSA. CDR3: CASSLVTTGELFF. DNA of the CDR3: TGTGCCAGCAGCTTAGTAACCACCGGGGAGCTGTTTTTT.

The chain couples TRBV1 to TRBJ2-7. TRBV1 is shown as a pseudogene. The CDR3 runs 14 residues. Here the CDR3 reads CTSSQEVPGVEQYF. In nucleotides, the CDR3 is TGCACCAGCAGCCAAGAGGTGCCTGGGGTTGAGCAGTACTTC.